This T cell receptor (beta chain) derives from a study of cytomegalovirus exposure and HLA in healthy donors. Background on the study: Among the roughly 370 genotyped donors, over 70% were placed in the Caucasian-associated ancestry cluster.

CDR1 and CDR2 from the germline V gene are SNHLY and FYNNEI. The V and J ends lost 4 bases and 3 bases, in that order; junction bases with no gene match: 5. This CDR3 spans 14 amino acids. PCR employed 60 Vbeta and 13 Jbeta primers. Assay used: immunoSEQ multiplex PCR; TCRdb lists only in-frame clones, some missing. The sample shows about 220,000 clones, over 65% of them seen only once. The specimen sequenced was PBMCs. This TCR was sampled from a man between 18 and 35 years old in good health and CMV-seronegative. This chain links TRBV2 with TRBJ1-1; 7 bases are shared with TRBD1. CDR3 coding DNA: TGTGCCAGCAGTGCGCAGGGGGTTGACACTGAAGCTTTCTTT. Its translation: CASSAQGVDTEAFF.